The present entry profiles one TCR beta chain with its context. Antigen unknown. At the DNA level, this CDR3 is encoded by other sequences in the same sample as well. The data originate from a study of shared clonotypes between healthy human individuals. Study results and caveats: It was expected that sequencing depth would affect clonotype sharing among donors.

Every one of the donors was a Caucasian adult that lived in Nashville, Tennessee. Naive CD4+ cells were CD45RA-selected; the remaining cells were memory. The CDR3 covers 11 residues. V was trimmed by 7 bases and J by 3 bases, leaving 6 bases between them. The germline gives CDR1 SNHLY, CDR2 FYNNEI. Libraries were prepared by immunoSEQ multiplex PCR; TCRdb keeps only in-frame clonotypes and omits some of them. This table has some 2,000,000 clones, 90% to 96% appearing once. The J gene is TRBJ1-1, the V gene TRBV2; D is ambiguous. The sequence was obtained from a man younger than 35 in good health. Input material: naive CD4+ T cells sorted from blood. Subset described: CD45RA+ positively selected. The CDR3 nucleotides read TGTGCCAGCATGGGAGACACTGAAGCTTTCTTT. It yields the protein CASMGDTEAFF.